One and the same sample provided the 20 T cell receptor beta chains below, sequenced in a study of cytomegalovirus exposure and HLA in healthy donors. PCR primers comprised 60 Vbeta and 13 Jbeta primers. Some clones are missing from TCRdb's copy, which holds only in-frame ones; the method was immunoSEQ multiplex PCR. Of fewer than 200,000 clones listed, 85% are singletons. The source material was PBMCs. All receptors derive from a man aged 18 to 30 in good health and CMV-seropositive.

The V gene is TRBV5-4, the J gene TRBJ1-2, with 8 bases fitting TRBD1. Unmatched junction bases numbered 8, after V lost 5 bases and J lost 8 bases. The CDR3 sequence is 13 residues long. Looked up from germline, CDR1 is SGHNT and CDR2 is YYREEE (reference sequence). CDR3 sequence (DNA): TGTGCCAGCAGATCAAGGACAGGGCAAGGCTACACCTTC. It translates to CASRSRTGQGYTF.

Turning to this clone: The sample carries other DNA sequences with the same CDR3. The V call is TRBV7-9, the J call TRBJ1-2; D not resolved. The length of the CDR3 is 12 residues. The V end was cut by 2 bases, the J end by 8 bases, with 9 bases between. Germline V gene sequence: CDR1 SEHNR, CDR2 FQNEAQ (reference sequence). CDR3 nucleotide sequence: TGTGCCAGCAGCTTATCGAGGGAAGGCTACACCTTC. This sequence encodes CASSLSREGYTF. The full variable domain, completed using reference TRBV7-9 and TRBJ1-2, is DTGVSQNPRHKITKRGQNVTFRCDPISEHNRLYWYRQTLGQGPEFLTYFQNEAQLEKSRLLSDRFSAERPKGSFSTLEIQRTEQGDSAMYLCASSLSREGYTFGSGTRLTVV.

The gene calls are TRBV6-5 and TRBJ1-1; D gene unclear. The germline V and J ends were trimmed by 6 bases and 1 base, with 12 bases remaining between them. The CDR3 spans 14 residues. Germline CDR1 MNHEY, CDR2 SVGAGI. CDR3 sequence reads: CASREDTTNTEAFF. DNA for the CDR3: TGTGCCAGCAGGGAGGATACCACGAACACTGAAGCTTTCTTT.

The DNA for the CDR3 is TGTGCCAGCAGTGGGAGAGGAGAGACCCAGTACTTC. This encodes CASSGRGETQYF. The rearrangement joins TRBV2 to TRBJ2-5; D is ambiguous. V was trimmed by 4 bases and J by 4 bases, leaving 7 bases between them. The CDR3 is 12 amino acids. Germline V gene data show CDR1 as SNHLY and CDR2 as FYNNEI.

The chain couples TRBV7-6 to TRBJ1-3, with a weak D call TRBD1 (5 bases). Germline V lookup: CDR1 SGHVS, CDR2 FNYEAQ. The CDR3 spans 17 residues. Trimming stripped 8 bases from V and 0 bases from J, with 20 bases between. The CDR3 DNA sequence: TGTGCCAGCGGAAGACGGGAGCTCGGGACCTCTGGAAACACCATATATTTT. This encodes CASGRRELGTSGNTIYF.

The CDR3 here is CASSVDPRDRVEREQYF. For the CDR3, the DNA is TGTGCCAGTAGTGTCGACCCCCGGGACAGGGTAGAGAGGGAGCAGTACTTC. The chain recombines TRBV19 with TRBJ2-7; 9 nucleotides line up with TRBD1. The V gene's germline CDR1 is LNHDA and CDR2 SQIVND (reference sequence). CDR3 length: 17 amino acids. J lost 7 bases, V lost 5 bases, and 18 bases had no gene match.

This chain uses TRBV7-9 with TRBJ1-5; D is uncertain. Germline V gives CDR1 SEHNR, CDR2 FQNEAQ (reference sequence). Between the trimmed V and J ends, which lost 8 bases and 2 bases, there was a span of 13 bases. There are 14 residues in the CDR3. CDR3 sequence (DNA): TGTGCCAGCGGAGGGCACGAACGCAATCAGCCCCAGCATTTT. Translation: CASGGHERNQPQHF. Using reference TRBV7-9 and TRBJ1-5 for the parts outside the CDR3, the full variable domain is DTGVSQNPRHKITKRGQNVTFRCDPISEHNRLYWYRQTLGQGPEFLTYFQNEAQLEKSRLLSDRFSAERPKGSFSTLEIQRTEQGDSAMYLCASGGHERNQPQHFGDGTRLSIL.

The J gene is TRBJ2-7, the V gene TRBV27, with D possibly TRBD2 on 5 matching bases. The CDR3 runs to 12 residues. Deletions cut 2 bases from V and 7 bases from J, with 9 bases between. Looked up from germline, CDR1 is MNHEY and CDR2 is SMNVEV (reference sequence). The CDR3 sequence: CASSLGRGEQYF. The CDR3 bases are TGTGCCAGCAGTTTAGGTCGGGGTGAGCAGTACTTC.

The CDR3 nucleotides read TGTGCCAGCAGCTCCGGGGACTCGGGTCAGCCCCAGCATTTT. Translated: CASSSGDSGQPQHF. The chain carries TRBV5-4 and TRBJ1-5, with D possibly TRBD1 on 5 matching bases. This CDR3 is built from 14 residues. From germline, CDR1 is SGHNT and CDR2 YYREEE (reference sequence). Trimming took 3 bases from V and 6 from J, leaving 13 bases between them.

This chain connects TRBV6-1 to TRBJ1-5; tentative D call: TRBD1 (5 bases). In germline, CDR1 is MNHNS, CDR2 SASEGT. Trimming pared 8 bases from V and 6 bases from J, leaving 11 bases between. CDR3 length: 12 residues. CDR3 nucleotide sequence: TGTGCCAGCGGCACCAGGGTTCAGCCCCAGCATTTT. Protein: CASGTRVQPQHF.

This clone was observed a handful of times. The V and J genes are TRBV4-3 and TRBJ1-3; TRBD1 is a possible D gene (5 bases). Germline V lookup: CDR1 LGHNA, CDR2 YSLEER. The CDR3 covers 16 residues. Trimming removed 1 base from V and 1 base from J, with 11 bases in between. This chain's CDR3 is CASSQVTGGSGNTIYF. The CDR3 nucleotides read TGCGCCAGCAGCCAAGTCACGGGGGGATCTGGAAACACCATATATTTT.

The rearrangement joins TRBV7-2 to TRBJ1-1; D is uncertain. CDR1 and CDR2 from the germline V gene are SGHTA and FQGNSA. V was shortened by 4 bases and J by 8 bases, with 11 bases between the two germline ends. The CDR3 has 12 amino acids. CDR3 loop: CASSSGPGEAFF. In DNA, the CDR3 is TGTGCCAGCAGCTCCGGCCCAGGAGAAGCTTTCTTT.

V is TRBV5-4 and J is TRBJ1-3; no definite D call. V was pared by 1 base and J by 7 bases, with 18 bases between. Germline-derived CDR1 and CDR2 are SGHNT and YYREEE (reference sequence). The CDR3 is 16 amino acids. CDR3 region: CASSLRSGSGLNTIYF. In DNA form, the CDR3 reads TGTGCCAGCAGCTTGCGCTCCGGGAGTGGGTTGAACACCATATATTTT.

V is TRBV27 and J is TRBJ2-5; 9 bases match TRBD2. Germline V CDR1 and CDR2: MNHEY, SMNVEV (reference sequence). The CDR3 is made up of 15 amino acids. Unmatched junction bases numbered 5, after V lost 3 bases and J lost 3 bases. CDR3 protein: CASSFGGGGKETQYF. The CDR3, as DNA: TGTGCCAGCAGTTTTGGCGGGGGGGGGAAAGAGACCCAGTACTTC.

The chain carries TRBV7-2 and TRBJ2-3; 10 bases are shared with TRBD2. CDR1 is SGHTA and CDR2 is FQGNSA in the germline V gene. The CDR3 has 14 residues. Trimming removed 8 bases from V and 0 bases from J; junction bases left unmatched: 2. CDR3 residues: CASLLAGSTDTQYF. Here the CDR3 DNA reads TGTGCCAGCCTACTAGCGGGGAGCACAGATACGCAGTATTTT.

The chain is built from TRBV5-1 and TRBJ2-7, with D perhaps TRBD2 (6 bases). V lost 0 bases to trimming and J lost 0 bases, with 22 bases between them. In germline, CDR1 is SGHRS, CDR2 YFSETQ. The CDR3 is 19 residues long. CDR3 sequence reads: CASSLGASAHLRGSYEQYF. The CDR3 DNA follows: TGCGCCAGCAGCTTGGGGGCTAGCGCCCATCTGCGGGGCTCCTACGAGCAGTACTTC. The full variable domain, its missing parts supplied by reference TRBV5-1 and TRBJ2-7, is KAGVTQTPRYLIKTRGQQVTLSCSPISGHRSVSWYQQTPGQGLQFLFEYFSETQRNKGNFPGRFSGRQFSNSRSEMNVSTLELGDSALYLCASSLGASAHLRGSYEQYFGPGTRLTVT.

The chain has TRBV19 and TRBJ2-2; no definite D call. Germline V gives CDR1 LNHDA, CDR2 SQIVND (reference sequence). The CDR3 is 16 residues long. V shed 6 bases and J shed 0 bases, with 14 bases lying between them. CDR3 nucleotide sequence: TGTGCCAGTAGCCCGCCCAAAACATCGAACACCGGGGAGCTGTTTTTT. Its protein is CASSPPKTSNTGELFF.

This chain uses TRBV10-3 with TRBJ2-7, with D perhaps matching TRBD1 (6 bases). V gave up 2 bases and J gave up 2 bases, with 7 bases separating them. The CDR3 sequence is 13 residues long. Germline V gene sequence: CDR1 ENHRY, CDR2 SYGVKD. The CDR3, as DNA: TGTGCCATCAGTGAGCCAGGGGCCTACGAGCAGTACTTC. It codes for CAISEPGAYEQYF.

The chain has TRBV6-5 and TRBJ2-2; D remains ambiguous. CDR1 and CDR2 (germline): MNHEY, SVGAGI. Trimming cost V 0 bases and J 0 bases, with 5 bases left between them. This CDR3 has 15 amino acids. This CDR3 is CASSYSTSNTGELFF. CDR3 DNA sequence: TGTGCCAGCAGTTACTCTACTTCGAACACCGGGGAGCTGTTTTTT.

The gene calls are TRBV27 and TRBJ1-5, with 7 bases lining up with TRBD1. This CDR3 contains 14 residues. CDR1 and CDR2 from the germline V gene are MNHEY and SMNVEV (reference sequence). Trimming at V came to 6 bases and at J to 6 bases, leaving 8 bases not matched to a gene. The CDR3 reads CASRLQGKGQPQHF. CDR3 nucleotides: TGTGCCAGCAGATTACAGGGGAAAGGTCAGCCCCAGCATTTT.